These T cell receptor beta chains were read from a single sample in a study of blood T cell repertoires in COVID-19. This table comes from immunoSEQ multiplex PCR, and its TCRdb copy is limited to in-frame clones, with some not included. The sample has 200,000 to 300,000 clones; 80% to 85% are singletons. The sample consisted of peripheral blood. These receptors were obtained from a man aged 35-49 years with acute or convalescent COVID-19. Each CDR3 is given without its conserved first and last residue. Fields, in order: clone size, V gene, CDR3 protein. Rows give clone size only sometimes, using once, few, many, or a class for an expanded clone.

size: many; V: TRBV6-5; CDR3: ASSPIGQGEAF
size: NA; V: TRBV7-9; CDR3: ASSPPGQGDEKLF
size: NA; V: TRBV19; CDR3: ASSMRLAGARQETQY
size: NA; V: TRBV2; CDR3: ASRGTGSNQPQH
size: few; V: TRBV18; CDR3: ASSTRGAGLNTEAF
size: NA; V: TRBV3-1/TRBV3-2; CDR3: ASTKAGTGGTEAF
size: many; V: TRBV25-1; CDR3: ASRGTGPDTQY
size: NA; V: TRBV2; CDR3: AQESGRSYEQY
size: NA; V: TRBV4-2; CDR3: ASSRGAGPNYGYT
size: NA; V: TRBV11-3; CDR3: ASSSQDEQY
size: NA; V: TRBV7-9; CDR3: ASSLATGGLAGERLH
size: once; V: TRBV5-1; CDR3: ASSLGQGGQPQH
size: NA; V: TRBV7-2; CDR3: ASSWTPTDEAF
size: NA; V: TRBV6-1; CDR3: ASSEVGRGRDNEQF
size: NA; V: TRBV28; CDR3: ASSRIGGWMNTEAF
size: NA; V: TRBV10-3; CDR3: AIGTGGTGELF
size: NA; V: TRBV29-1; CDR3: SVHRGLEAEAF
size: NA; V: TRBV4-3; CDR3: ASSQDLTSGRTLPFSYNEQF
size: once; V: TRBV2; CDR3: AGGREAGVPEQF
size: NA; V: TRBV7-9; CDR3: ASSFGLAGQETQY
size: NA; V: TRBV7-2; CDR3: ASSRTGPEAF
size: NA; V: TRBV3-1/TRBV3-2; CDR3: ASSPRQNTEAF
size: NA; V: TRBV21-1; CDR3: ASSKSPRRVRSPLH
size: few; V: TRBV5-1; CDR3: ASSSTGGLNTEAF
size: NA; V: TRBV12-5; CDR3: ASGLSVRETGELF
size: once; V: TRBV5-1; CDR3: ASSLVFSGDETQY
size: NA; V: TRBV6-1; CDR3: ASSEFGRINTEAF
size: NA; V: TRBV7-3; CDR3: ASSLMGASEDTQY
size: few; V: TRBV14; CDR3: ASSQERRGGETQY